This is a list of T cell receptor beta chains from one sample in a study of Graves' ophthalmopathy and Graves' hyperthyroidism. TCRdb recomputed calls from the multiplex PCR reads with MiXCR, one row per CDR3 protein. Of 500,000 to 700,000 distinct CDR3 sequences listed, less than 45% were seen once; the top ten hold around 4.6%. The sample taken for sequencing was peripheral blood or thyroid tissue (not recorded which). Every receptor here comes from an adult man with Graves' hyperthyroidism. The CDR3 runs from the conserved cysteine through the conserved F or W.

V: TRBV10-3
J: TRBJ1-5
CDR3: CATSAPGGNNEPQHF

V: TRBV7-9
J: .
CDR3: CASSHRGSALEQFF

V: TRBV12-3/TRBV12-4
J: TRBJ2-7
CDR3: CASRPGPSYEQYF

V: TRBV6-6
J: TRBJ2-3
CDR3: CASSLNGGEQYF

V: TRBV7-9
J: TRBJ2-7
CDR3: CASSMRDRPYDEQYF

V: TRBV6-5
J: TRBJ2-5
CDR3: CASRLYGTRGPETQYF

V: TRBV7-9
J: TRBJ1-1
CDR3: CASSLSHIGKEEAFF

V: TRBV15
J: TRBJ2-7
CDR3: CATSTGSRYEQYF

V: TRBV10-2
J: TRBJ2-5
CDR3: CASSREGFSGGAKDTQYF

V: TRBV7-2
J: TRBJ2-2
CDR3: CARCRQGRTGELFF

V: TRBV20-1
J: TRBJ1-4
CDR3: CSASHGTGFNEKLFF